The clone carrying this T cell receptor beta chain was seen a single time. This specimen comes from a study of control samples from healthy donors and cancer patients. The assay was immunoSEQ multiplex PCR, and TCRdb's table has in-frame clones only and misses some. The data show about 130,000 clones, about 88% seen once. Germline CDR1 SGHTS, CDR2 YDEGEE. V dropped 0 bases and J dropped 4 bases, with 13 bases sitting between them. The length of the CDR3 is 15 residues. The sample consisted of blood. The chain is built from TRBV5-8 and TRBJ1-2, with TRBD1 as a possible D gene (5 bases). The TCR comes from a man in his fifties in good health. In DNA, the CDR3 is TGTGCCAGCAGCTTGGCTCGGAGGGGCTCCTATGGCTACACCTTC. Translation: CASSLARRGSYGYTF. Full variable domain (remainder filled in from reference TRBV5-8 and TRBJ1-2): EAGVTQSPTHLIKTRGQQATLRCSPISGHTSVYWYQQALGLGLQFLLWYDEGEERNRGNFPPRFSGRQFPNYSSELNVNALELEDSALYLCASSLARRGSYGYTFGSGTRLTVV.